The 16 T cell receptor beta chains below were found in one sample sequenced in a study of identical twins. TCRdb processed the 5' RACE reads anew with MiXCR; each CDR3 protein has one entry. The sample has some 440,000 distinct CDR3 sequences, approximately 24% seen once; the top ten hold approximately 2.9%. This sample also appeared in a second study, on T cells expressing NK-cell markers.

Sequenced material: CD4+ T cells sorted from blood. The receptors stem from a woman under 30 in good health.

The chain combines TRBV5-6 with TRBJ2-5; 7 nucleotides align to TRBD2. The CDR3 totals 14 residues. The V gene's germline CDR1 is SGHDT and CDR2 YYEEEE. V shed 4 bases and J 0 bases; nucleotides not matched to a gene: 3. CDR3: CASSRRGDQETQYF. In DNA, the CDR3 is TGTGCCAGCAGCCGTCGGGGGGACCAAGAGACCCAGTACTTC.

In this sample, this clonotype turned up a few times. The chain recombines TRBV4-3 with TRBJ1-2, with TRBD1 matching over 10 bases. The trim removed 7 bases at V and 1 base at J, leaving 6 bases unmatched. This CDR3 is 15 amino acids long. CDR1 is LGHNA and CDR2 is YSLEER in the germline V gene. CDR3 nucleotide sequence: TGCGCCAGCAACATAGGACAGGGGGTTAACTATGGCTACACCTTC. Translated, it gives CASNIGQGVNYGYTF.

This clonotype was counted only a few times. CDR3 amino acids: CASSPGPGPYEQYF. The DNA for the CDR3 is TGCGCCAGCAGCCCCGGACCCGGCCCCTACGAGCAGTACTTC. The rearrangement links TRBV5-1 to TRBJ2-7; D call uncertain. Trimming removed 4 bases from V and 2 bases from J, with 13 bases in between. The CDR3 runs to 14 residues. Germline CDR1 is SGHRS and CDR2 is YFSETQ.

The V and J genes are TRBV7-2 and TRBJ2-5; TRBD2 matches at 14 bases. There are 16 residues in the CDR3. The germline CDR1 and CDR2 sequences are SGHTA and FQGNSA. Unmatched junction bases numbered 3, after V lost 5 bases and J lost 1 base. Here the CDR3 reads CASSKGTSGSQETQYF. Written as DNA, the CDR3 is TGTGCCAGCAGCAAAGGGACTAGCGGGAGCCAAGAGACCCAGTACTTC.

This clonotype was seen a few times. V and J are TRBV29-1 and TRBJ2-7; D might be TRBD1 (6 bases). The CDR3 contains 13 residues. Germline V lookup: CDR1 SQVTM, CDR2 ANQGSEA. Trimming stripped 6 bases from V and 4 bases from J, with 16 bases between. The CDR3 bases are TGCAGCGTCAGGGGCCAGGTCATTTACGAGCAGTACTTC. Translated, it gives CSVRGQVIYEQYF.

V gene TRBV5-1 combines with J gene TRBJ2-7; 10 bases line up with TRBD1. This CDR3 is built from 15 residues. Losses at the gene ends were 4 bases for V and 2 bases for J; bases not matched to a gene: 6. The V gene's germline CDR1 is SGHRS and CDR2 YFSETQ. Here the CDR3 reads CASSPWTGGAYEQYF. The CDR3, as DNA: TGCGCCAGCAGCCCCTGGACAGGGGGGGCCTACGAGCAGTACTTC. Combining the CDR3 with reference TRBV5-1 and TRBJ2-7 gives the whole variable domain KAGVTQTPRYLIKTRGQQVTLSCSPISGHRSVSWYQQTPGQGLQFLFEYFSETQRNKGNFPGRFSGRQFSNSRSEMNVSTLELGDSALYLCASSPWTGGAYEQYFGPGTRLTVT.

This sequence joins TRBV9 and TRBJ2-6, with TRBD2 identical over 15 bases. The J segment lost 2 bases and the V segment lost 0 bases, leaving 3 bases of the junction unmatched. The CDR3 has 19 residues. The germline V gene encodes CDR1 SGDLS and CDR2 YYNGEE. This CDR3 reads CASSVEGLAGGPGANVLTF. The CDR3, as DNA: TGTGCCAGCAGCGTAGAGGGACTAGCGGGGGGCCCTGGGGCCAACGTCCTGACTTTC.

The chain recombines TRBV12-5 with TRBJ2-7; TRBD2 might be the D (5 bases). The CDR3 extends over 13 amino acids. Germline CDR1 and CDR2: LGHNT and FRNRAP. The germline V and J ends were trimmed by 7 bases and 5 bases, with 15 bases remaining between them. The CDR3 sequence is CASASGRLHEQYF. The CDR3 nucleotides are TGTGCTAGTGCCTCGGGGAGACTACACGAGCAGTACTTC.

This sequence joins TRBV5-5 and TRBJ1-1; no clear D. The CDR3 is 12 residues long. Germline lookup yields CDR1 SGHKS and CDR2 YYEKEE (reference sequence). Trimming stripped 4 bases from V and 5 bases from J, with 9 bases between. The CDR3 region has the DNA TGTGCCAGCAGCGTGGTGGGAACTGAAGCTTTCTTT. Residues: CASSVVGTEAFF. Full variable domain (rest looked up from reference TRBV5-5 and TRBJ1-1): DAGVTQSPTHLIKTRGQQVTLRCSPISGHKSVSWYQQVLGQGPQFIFQYYEKEERGRGNFPDRFSARQFPNYSSELNVNALLLGDSALYLCASSVVGTEAFFGQGTRLTVV.

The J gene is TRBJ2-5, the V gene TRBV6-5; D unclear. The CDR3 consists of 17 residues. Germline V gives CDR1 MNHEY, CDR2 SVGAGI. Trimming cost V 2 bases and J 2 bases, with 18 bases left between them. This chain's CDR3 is CASSYHYSPDQQETQYF. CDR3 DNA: TGTGCCAGCAGTTACCACTATTCCCCCGACCAACAAGAGACCCAGTACTTC.

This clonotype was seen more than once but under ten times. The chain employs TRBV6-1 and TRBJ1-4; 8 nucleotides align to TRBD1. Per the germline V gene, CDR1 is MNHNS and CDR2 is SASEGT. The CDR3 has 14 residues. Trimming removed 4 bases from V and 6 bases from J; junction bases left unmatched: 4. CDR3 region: CASSVDRGYEKLFF. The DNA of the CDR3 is TGTGCCAGCAGTGTCGACAGGGGTTATGAAAAACTGTTTTTT.

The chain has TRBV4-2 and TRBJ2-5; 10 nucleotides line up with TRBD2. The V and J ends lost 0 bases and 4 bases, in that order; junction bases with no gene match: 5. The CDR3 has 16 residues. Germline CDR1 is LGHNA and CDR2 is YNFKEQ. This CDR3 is CASSQDGGLARETQYF. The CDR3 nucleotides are TGTGCCAGCAGCCAAGACGGGGGACTAGCGCGAGAGACCCAGTACTTC.

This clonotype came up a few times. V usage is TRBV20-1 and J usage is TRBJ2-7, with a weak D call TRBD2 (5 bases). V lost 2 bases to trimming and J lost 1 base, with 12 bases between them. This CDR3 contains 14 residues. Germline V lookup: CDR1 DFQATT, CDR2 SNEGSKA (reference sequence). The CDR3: CSARRGKVSYEQYF. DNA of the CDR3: TGCAGTGCTAGAAGAGGGAAAGTGTCCTACGAGCAGTACTTC.

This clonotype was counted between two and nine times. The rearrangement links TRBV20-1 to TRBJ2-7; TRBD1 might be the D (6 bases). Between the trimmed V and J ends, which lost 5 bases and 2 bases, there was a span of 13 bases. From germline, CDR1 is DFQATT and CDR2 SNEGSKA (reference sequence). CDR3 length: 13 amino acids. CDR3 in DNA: TGCAGTGCTCGGGGACACCGAACCTACGAGCAGTACTTC. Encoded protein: CSARGHRTYEQYF.

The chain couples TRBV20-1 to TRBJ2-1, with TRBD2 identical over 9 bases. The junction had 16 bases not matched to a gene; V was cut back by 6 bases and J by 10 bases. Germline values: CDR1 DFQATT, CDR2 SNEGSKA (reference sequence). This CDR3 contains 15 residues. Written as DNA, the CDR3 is TGCAGTGCCTTTGGCGGGCGGGGGGGTAGAGGGGAGCAGTTCTTC. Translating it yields CSAFGGRGGRGEQFF.

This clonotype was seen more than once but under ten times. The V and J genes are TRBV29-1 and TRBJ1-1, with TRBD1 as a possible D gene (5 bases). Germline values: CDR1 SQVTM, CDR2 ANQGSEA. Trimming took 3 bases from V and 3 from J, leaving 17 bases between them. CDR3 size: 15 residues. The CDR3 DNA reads TGCAGCGTTGACGACCGCCCCAAAGGGGACACTGAAGCTTTCTTT. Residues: CSVDDRPKGDTEAFF.